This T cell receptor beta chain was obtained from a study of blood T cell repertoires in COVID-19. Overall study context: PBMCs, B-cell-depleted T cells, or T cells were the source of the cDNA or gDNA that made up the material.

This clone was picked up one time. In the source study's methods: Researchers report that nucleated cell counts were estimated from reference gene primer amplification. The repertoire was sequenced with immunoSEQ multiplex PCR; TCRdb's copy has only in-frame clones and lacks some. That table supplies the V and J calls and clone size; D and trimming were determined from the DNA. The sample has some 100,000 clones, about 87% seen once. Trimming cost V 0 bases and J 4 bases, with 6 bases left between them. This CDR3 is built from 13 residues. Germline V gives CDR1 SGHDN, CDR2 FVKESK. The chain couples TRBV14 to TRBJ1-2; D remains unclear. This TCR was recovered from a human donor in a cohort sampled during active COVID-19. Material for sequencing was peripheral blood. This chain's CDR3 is CASSQDRGYGYTF. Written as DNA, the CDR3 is TGTGCCAGCAGCCAAGACCGGGGCTATGGCTACACCTTC.